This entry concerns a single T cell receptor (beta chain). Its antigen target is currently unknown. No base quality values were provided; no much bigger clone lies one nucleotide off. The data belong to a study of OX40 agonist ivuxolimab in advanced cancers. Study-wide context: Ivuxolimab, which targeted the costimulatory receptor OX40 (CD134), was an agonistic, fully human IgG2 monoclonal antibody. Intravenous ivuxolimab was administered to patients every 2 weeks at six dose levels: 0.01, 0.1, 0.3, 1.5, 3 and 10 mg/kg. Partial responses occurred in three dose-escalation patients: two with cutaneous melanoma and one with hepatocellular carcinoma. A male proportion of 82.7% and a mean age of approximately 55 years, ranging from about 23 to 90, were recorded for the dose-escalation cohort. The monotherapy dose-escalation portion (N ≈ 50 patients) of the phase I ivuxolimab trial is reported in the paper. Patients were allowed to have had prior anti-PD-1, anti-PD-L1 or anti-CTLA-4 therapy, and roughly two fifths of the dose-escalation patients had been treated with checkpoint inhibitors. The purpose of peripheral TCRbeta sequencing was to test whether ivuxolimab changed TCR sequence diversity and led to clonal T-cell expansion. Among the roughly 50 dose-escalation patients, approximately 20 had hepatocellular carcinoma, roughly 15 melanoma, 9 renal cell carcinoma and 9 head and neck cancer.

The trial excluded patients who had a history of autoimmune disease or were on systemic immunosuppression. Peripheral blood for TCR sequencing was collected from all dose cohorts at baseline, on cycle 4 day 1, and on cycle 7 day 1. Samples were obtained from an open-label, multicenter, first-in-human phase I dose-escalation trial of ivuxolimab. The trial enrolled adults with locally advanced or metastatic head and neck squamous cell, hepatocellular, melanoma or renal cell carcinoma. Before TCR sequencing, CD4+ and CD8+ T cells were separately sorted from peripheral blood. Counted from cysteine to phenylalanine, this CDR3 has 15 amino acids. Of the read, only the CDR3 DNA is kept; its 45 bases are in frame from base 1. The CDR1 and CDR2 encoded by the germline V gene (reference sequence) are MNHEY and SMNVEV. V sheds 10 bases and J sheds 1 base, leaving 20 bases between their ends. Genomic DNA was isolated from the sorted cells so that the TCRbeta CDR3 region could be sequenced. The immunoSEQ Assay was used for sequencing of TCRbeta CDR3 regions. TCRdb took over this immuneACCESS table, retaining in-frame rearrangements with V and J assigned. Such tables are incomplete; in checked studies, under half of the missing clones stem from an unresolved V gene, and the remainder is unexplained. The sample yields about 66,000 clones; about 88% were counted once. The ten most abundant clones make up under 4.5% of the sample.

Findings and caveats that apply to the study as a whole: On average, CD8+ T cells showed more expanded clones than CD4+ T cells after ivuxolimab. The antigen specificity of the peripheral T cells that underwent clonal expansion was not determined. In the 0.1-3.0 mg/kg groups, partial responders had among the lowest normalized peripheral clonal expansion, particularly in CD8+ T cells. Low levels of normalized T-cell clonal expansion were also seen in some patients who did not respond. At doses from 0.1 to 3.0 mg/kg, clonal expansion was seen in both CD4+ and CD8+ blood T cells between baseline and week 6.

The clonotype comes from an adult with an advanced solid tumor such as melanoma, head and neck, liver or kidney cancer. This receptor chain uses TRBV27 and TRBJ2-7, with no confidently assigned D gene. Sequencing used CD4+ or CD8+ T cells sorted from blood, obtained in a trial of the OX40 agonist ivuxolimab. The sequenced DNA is TGTGCCACCAAGCCAGACTTCTCGAGATCCTACGAGCAGTACTTC. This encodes CATKPDFSRSYEQYF.